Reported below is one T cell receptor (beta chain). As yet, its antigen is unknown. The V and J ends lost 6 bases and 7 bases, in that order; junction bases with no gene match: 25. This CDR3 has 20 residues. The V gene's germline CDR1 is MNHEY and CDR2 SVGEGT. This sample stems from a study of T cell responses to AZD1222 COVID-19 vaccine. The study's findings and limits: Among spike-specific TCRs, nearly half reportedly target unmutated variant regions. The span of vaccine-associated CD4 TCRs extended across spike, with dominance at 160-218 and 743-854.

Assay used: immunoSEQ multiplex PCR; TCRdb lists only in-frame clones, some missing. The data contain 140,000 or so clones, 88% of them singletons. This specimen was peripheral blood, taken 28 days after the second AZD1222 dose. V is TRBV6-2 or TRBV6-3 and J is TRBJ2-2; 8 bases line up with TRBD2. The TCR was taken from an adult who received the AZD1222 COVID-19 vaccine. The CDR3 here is CASSRDLGRGGKIYGGELFF. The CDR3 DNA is TGTGCCAGCAGCCGAGACCTTGGCCGCGGGGGGAAAATTTACGGCGGGGAGCTGTTTTTT.